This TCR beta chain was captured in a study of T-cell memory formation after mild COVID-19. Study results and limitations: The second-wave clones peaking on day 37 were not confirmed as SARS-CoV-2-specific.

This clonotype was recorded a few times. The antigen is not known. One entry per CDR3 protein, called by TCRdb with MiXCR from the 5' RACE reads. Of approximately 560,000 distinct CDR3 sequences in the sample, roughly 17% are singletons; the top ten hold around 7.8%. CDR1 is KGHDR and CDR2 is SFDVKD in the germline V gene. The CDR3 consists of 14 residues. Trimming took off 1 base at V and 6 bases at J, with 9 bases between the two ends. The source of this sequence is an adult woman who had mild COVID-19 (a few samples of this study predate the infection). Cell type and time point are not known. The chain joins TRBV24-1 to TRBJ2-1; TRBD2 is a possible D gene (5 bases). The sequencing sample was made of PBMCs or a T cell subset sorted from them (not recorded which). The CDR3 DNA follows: TGTGCCACCAGTGATTTCCGACGGGGCAATGAGCAGTTCTTC. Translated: CATSDFRRGNEQFF.